The 5 T cell receptor beta chains reported below all come from one sample, sequenced in a study of cytomegalovirus exposure and HLA in healthy donors. The PCR made use of 60 Vbeta and 13 Jbeta primers. Profiling relied on immunoSEQ multiplex PCR, and the TCRdb table lists in-frame clones only, not all of them. The data show more than 90,000 clones, with roughly four fifths seen just once and roughly a sixth held by the top ten. The sequencing input was PBMCs. These receptors were obtained from a man aged 50 to 60 in good health and CMV-seropositive.

The chain recombines TRBV10-2 with TRBJ1-1; unclear D gene. Germline V gene data show CDR1 as WSHSY and CDR2 as SAAADI. Trimming stripped 6 bases from V and 1 base from J, with 18 bases between. The length of the CDR3 is 16 residues. The CDR3 nucleotides read TGCGCCAGCAGACCCCCACTTCAGACACAGAACACTGAAGCTTTCTTT. Protein product: CASRPPLQTQNTEAFF.

The chain couples TRBV5-6 to TRBJ1-4; D is ambiguous. Trimming cost V 6 bases and J 0 bases, with 21 bases left between them. Germline assignment: CDR1 SGHDT and CDR2 YYEEEE. The CDR3 has 18 residues. The CDR3: CASTWRQTLHATNEKLFF. CDR3 DNA: TGTGCCAGCACCTGGAGGCAGACCCTCCATGCAACTAATGAAAAACTGTTTTTT.

The chain combines TRBV9 with TRBJ2-7; D might be TRBD1 (5 bases). The CDR3 runs 14 residues. CDR1 and CDR2 from the germline V gene are SGDLS and YYNGEE. Trimming removed 3 bases at V and 2 bases at J, with 12 bases between. As DNA, the CDR3 is TGTGCCAGCAGCGCCGGACACCGGCCCTACGAGCAGTACTTC. The encoded protein is CASSAGHRPYEQYF. The full variable domain, completed using reference TRBV9 and TRBJ2-7, is DSGVTQTPKHLITATGQRVTLRCSPRSGDLSVYWYQQSLDQGLQFLIQYYNGEERAKGNILERFSAQQFPDLHSELNLSSLELGDSALYFCASSAGHRPYEQYFGPGTRLTVT.

The chain is built from TRBV10-3 and TRBJ2-1; 7 nucleotides align to TRBD2. The length of the CDR3 is 16 residues. The junction had 11 bases not matched to a gene; V was cut back by 5 bases and J by 4 bases. Germline loops: CDR1 ENHRY, CDR2 SYGVKD. As DNA, the CDR3 is TGTGCCATCAGTAGTGGCGGGGAGGGTTCGTACAATGAGCAGTTCTTC. Encoded protein: CAISSGGEGSYNEQFF.

The V gene is TRBV6-5, the J gene TRBJ2-1; 8 positions match TRBD2. This CDR3 has 15 residues. V trimming: 5 bases; J trimming: 7 bases; junction bases outside the gene matches: 10. CDR1 is MNHEY and CDR2 is SVGAGI in the germline V gene. The CDR3: CASSHGGAPSNEQFF. The CDR3 region has the DNA TGTGCCAGCAGTCACGGGGGGGCCCCAAGTAATGAGCAGTTCTTC.